This T cell receptor beta chain was identified in a study of T cells in Graves' hyperthyroidism and ophthalmopathy. Notes on the study in general: Most clonotypes expanded in the thyroid (above 0.001) were also present in blood. Ophthalmopathy stood apart from stable hyperthyroidism in a 13 V-J model.

Germline CDR1 SGHRS, CDR2 YFSETQ. The CDR3 is 13 residues long. Deletions cut 0 bases from V and 4 bases from J, with 6 bases between. This clonotype was recorded many times. The antigen remains undetermined. Out of about 10 ml of fresh peripheral blood came the PBMCs. RNA transcripts served as the template for amplifying TCR beta CDR3 regions. An initial round of RT-PCR targeting the TCR CDR3 relied on the HTBI primer set. TCRdb fed the multiplex PCR reads into MiXCR, producing one record per CDR3 protein. This repertoire shows about 600,000 distinct CDR3 sequences, around 13% found once; its top ten account for approximately 12%.

The chain joins TRBV5-1 to TRBJ2-3; D unresolved. The sequencing input was blood. The sequence derives from a woman between 45 and 65 years old with Graves' ophthalmopathy. CDR3 bases: TGCGCCAGCAGCTTGGAAGGAGCAGATACGCAGTATTTT. Residues: CASSLEGADTQYF.